The entry below describes one TCR beta chain. What it recognizes is unknown. With V trimmed by 5 bases and J by 2 bases, 15 bases remained unmatched. Germline values: CDR1 PRHDT, CDR2 FYEKMQ (reference sequence). The CDR3 is made up of 18 amino acids. This specimen belongs to a study of Ad26.COV2.S vaccination and SARS-CoV-2 variants. Study-wide results and limits: While placebo recipients had lower spike-specific TCR breadth, vaccine recipients had more. Reportedly, spike-specific CD8+ and CD4+ T cell responses achieved substantial breadth once vaccination had taken place.

Clones were read by immunoSEQ multiplex PCR, and TCRdb kept only the in-frame ones, dropping some. The sample includes 300,000 to 350,000 clones, around 85% of them seen just once. The sample's treatment: around 19 received Ad26.COV2.S at low or high dose, single or two shots; several received placebo; per-sample allocation not given. Day 63 after the first vaccine or placebo injection was the time point for sampling. The rearrangement links TRBV13 to TRBJ1-3; 7 bases fit TRBD1. The input for sequencing was peripheral blood, taken in a trial of Ad26.COV2.S vaccine versus placebo. This TCR was sampled from a person aged 18 to 65 who received the Ad26.COV2.S COVID-19 vaccine or a placebo. The CDR3 protein is CASSMGLRGRITGNTIYF. CDR3 nucleotides: TGTGCCAGCAGCATGGGGCTCAGGGGGAGGATTACTGGAAACACCATATATTTT.